One sample yielded the 2 T cell receptor beta chains listed below, sequenced in a study of T cell repertoires in cytomegalovirus infection. No antigen has been identified for these receptors. Each CDR3 protein is one row after TCRdb ran MiXCR on the reads. The sample yields 750,000 to 950,000 distinct CDR3 sequences, about 28% seen once. The specimen was cultured CD8+ T cells from PBMCs, collected from culture after CMV antigen stimulation. The receptors here all came from a human donor in good health (CMV status not recorded). Some clones in this sample may be carry-over from other donors' samples.

This clonotype has just a few counts. The chain uses TRBV6-5 and TRBJ1-2; D gene ambiguous. V was pared by 2 bases and J by 6 bases, with 7 bases between. This CDR3 comprises 12 residues. Germline lookup yields CDR1 MNHEY and CDR2 SVGAGI. CDR3 bases: TGTGCCAGCAGTTACGGTCAAGATGGCTACACCTTC. The encoded protein is CASSYGQDGYTF.

The chain couples TRBV7-8 to TRBJ2-7; the match to TRBD2 covers 8 bases. The V and J ends lost 1 base and 3 bases, in that order; junction bases with no gene match: 2. The CDR3 runs 14 residues. Germline V CDR1 and CDR2: SGHVS, FQNEAQ. The CDR3 protein is CASSLGRGDYEQYV. The DNA of the CDR3 is TGTGCCAGCAGCTTAGGGCGGGGGGACTACGAGCAGTACGTC.